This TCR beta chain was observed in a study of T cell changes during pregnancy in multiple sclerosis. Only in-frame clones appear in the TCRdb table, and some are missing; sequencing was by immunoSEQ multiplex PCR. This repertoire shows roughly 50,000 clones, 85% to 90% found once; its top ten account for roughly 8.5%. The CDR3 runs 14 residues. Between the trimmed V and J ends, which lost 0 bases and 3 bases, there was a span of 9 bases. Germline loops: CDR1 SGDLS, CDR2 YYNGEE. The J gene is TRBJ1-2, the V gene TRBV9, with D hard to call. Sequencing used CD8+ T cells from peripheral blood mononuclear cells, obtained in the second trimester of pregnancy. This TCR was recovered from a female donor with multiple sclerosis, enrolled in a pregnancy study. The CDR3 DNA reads TGTGCCAGCAGCGTAGCTGGCAGGCACTATGGCTACACCTTC. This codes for CASSVAGRHYGYTF.